What follows is one TCR beta chain and its context. This clone was seen only once. Its antigen is currently not known. Base qualities are not recorded, but no much larger clone differs from it by a single base. Collaborating institutions collected whole blood in K2EDTA tubes following their own protocols. For TCRbeta analysis, collaborators shipped samples in one of three forms: frozen whole blood, isolated PBMCs, or DNA extracted from either of those sample types. TCRbeta CDR3 regions were amplified from genomic DNA using the immunoSEQ Assay, a bias-controlled multiplex PCR. In the original analysis: Within the assay, amplification of reference gene primers was used to estimate how many nucleated cells each sample contained. To quantify the absolute abundance of each unique TCRbeta CDR3 rearrangement, sequence reads were collapsed and filtered. For each sample, productive Simpson clonality was calculated by taking the square root of Simpson's diversity index across productive rearrangements. Sourced from immuneACCESS, this table was stored by TCRdb with only in-frame sequences that have V and J called. A share of the clones is absent; for the studies checked, an unresolved V gene accounts for under half, and the remainder has no known explanation. V, J and clone size reflect that table, while D and trimming were determined from the DNA. In this sample the table shows about 240,000 clones, roughly four fifths of which occur a single time. Under 15% of the sample lies in the top ten.

The CDR3, from cysteine to phenylalanine, totals 14 residues. Just the 42-base CDR3 DNA is kept, in frame starting at base 1. For CDR1 and CDR2, the germline V gene lists SGHTA and FQGNSA. V ends up 3 bases short and J 2 bases short, with an unmatched junction base count of 2. These data are taken from a study of blood T cell repertoires in COVID-19 (dated by TCRdb to the early 2020s). As for the study more broadly: Samples from collaborators originated in the United States, Italy and Spain and spanned both the acute and convalescent phases of COVID-19. The prospective study material was composed of cDNA or gDNA derived from T cells, B-cell-depleted T cells, or PBMCs. The repertoires were released in a freely available public database meant as a resource for research on the immune response to SARS-CoV-2. Deeply sampled blood TCRbeta repertoires from subjects exposed to, actively infected with, or recovered from COVID-19 were included in the dataset. Where HLA class I and class II types were available, the types were taken from metadata supplied by the sample provider, not from assay-based typing. Sample metadata almost always included a de-identified subject ID, COVID-19 status, age in years and sex. Samples came from the ongoing ImmuneRACE study (first 160 participants) plus 1,254 subjects from 6 global collaborators. Beyond this particular receptor, the publication reports: Clinical and demographic metadata were provided uncurated, with the amount varying by source and participant.

This receptor was identified in a woman in her fifties or sixties with active or convalescent COVID-19. The rearranged segments are TRBV7-2 and TRBJ2-5; 8 nucleotides in the junction match TRBD2. Sequenced sample: peripheral blood. The nucleotide sequence reads TGTGCCAGCAGCTTCGCGGGGGGACAAGAGACCCAGTACTTC. The resulting protein is CASSFAGGQETQYF.